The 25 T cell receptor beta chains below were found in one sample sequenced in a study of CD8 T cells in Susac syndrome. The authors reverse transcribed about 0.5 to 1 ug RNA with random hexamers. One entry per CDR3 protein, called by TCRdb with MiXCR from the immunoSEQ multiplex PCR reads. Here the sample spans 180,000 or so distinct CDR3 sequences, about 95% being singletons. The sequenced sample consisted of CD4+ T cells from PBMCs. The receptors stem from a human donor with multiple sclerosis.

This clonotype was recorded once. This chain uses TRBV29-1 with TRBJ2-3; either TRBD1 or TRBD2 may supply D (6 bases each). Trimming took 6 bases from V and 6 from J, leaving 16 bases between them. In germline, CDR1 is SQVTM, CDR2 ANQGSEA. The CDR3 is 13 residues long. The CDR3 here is CSVRWGARDTQYF. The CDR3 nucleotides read TGCAGCGTCCGGTGGGGGGCACGGGATACGCAGTATTTT.

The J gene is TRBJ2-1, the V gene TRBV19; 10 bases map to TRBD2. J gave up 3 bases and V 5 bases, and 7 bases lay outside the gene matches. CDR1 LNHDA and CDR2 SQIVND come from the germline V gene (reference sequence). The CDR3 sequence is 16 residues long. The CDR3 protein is CASSPASGGLYNEQFF. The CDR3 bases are TGTGCCAGTAGTCCCGCTAGCGGGGGACTCTACAATGAGCAGTTCTTC. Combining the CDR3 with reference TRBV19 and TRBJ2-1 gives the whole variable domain DGGITQSPKYLFRKEGQNVTLSCEQNLNHDAMYWYRQDPGQGLRLIYYSQIVNDFQKGDIAEGYSVSREKKESFPLTVTSAQKNPTAFYLCASSPASGGLYNEQFFGPGTRLTVL.

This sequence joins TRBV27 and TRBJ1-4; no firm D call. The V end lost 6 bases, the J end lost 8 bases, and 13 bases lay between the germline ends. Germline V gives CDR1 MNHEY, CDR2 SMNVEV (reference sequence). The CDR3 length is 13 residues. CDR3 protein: CASSGDRREKLFF. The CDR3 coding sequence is TGTGCCAGCAGCGGCGACCGCAGGGAAAAACTGTTTTTT.

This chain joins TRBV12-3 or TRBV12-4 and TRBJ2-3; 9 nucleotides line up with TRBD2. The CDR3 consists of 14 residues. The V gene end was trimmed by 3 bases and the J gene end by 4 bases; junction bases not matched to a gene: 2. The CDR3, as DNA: TGTGCCAGCAGTTTCGGCGGGAGGGCAGATACGCAGTATTTT. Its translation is CASSFGGRADTQYF.

CDR3 loop: CASSPRGLPEKLFF. In nucleotides, the CDR3 is TGTGCCAGCAGCCCGAGGGGCCTGCCGGAAAAACTGTTTTTT. The chain joins TRBV9 to TRBJ1-4; D may be TRBD1 (5 bases). With 4 bases removed from V and 8 bases from J, the gap between germline ends came to 15 bases. Germline V gene sequence: CDR1 SGDLS, CDR2 YYNGEE. This CDR3 comprises 14 residues.

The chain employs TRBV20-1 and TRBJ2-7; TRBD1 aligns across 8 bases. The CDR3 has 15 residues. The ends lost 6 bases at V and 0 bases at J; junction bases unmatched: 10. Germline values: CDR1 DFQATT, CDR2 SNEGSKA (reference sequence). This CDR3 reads CSAYPGQAYSYEQYF. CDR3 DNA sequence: TGCAGTGCCTACCCGGGACAGGCTTACTCCTACGAGCAGTACTTC.

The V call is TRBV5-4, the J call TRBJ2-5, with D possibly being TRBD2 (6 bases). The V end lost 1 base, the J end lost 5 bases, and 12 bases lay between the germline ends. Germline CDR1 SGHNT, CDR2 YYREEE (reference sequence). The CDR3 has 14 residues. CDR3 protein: CASSLLSGVETQYF. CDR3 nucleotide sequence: TGTGCCAGCAGCTTGCTATCGGGAGTGGAGACCCAGTACTTC.

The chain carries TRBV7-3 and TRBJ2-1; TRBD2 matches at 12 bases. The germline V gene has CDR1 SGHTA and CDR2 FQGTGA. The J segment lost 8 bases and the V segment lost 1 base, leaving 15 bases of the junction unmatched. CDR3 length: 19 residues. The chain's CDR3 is CASSLRASGRAGSPHEQFF. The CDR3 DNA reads TGTGCCAGCAGCTTAAGGGCTAGCGGGAGGGCCGGAAGTCCCCATGAGCAGTTCTTC.

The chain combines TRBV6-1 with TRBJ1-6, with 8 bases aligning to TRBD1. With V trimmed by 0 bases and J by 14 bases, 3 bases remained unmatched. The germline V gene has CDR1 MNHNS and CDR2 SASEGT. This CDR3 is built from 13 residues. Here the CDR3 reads CASSEAGQAALHF. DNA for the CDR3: TGTGCCAGCAGTGAAGCGGGACAGGCGGCCCTCCACTTT.

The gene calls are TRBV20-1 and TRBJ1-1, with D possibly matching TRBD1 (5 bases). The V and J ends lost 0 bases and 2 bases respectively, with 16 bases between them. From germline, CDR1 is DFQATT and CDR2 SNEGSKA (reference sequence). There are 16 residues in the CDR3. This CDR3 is CSARDLVRGQNTEAFF. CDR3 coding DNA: TGCAGTGCTAGAGATTTGGTGAGGGGCCAAAACACTGAAGCTTTCTTT.

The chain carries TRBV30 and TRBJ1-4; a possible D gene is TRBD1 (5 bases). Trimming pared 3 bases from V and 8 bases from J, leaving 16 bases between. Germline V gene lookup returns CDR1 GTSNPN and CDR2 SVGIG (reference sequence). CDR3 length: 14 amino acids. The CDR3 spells CAWRYMGGGEKLFF. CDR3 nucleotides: TGTGCCTGGAGATACATGGGGGGAGGAGAAAAACTGTTTTTT.

Written as DNA, the CDR3 is TGTGCCAGCAGCCAAACTGGCAGAGGCACTGAAGCTTTCTTT. Translation gives CASSQTGRGTEAFF. The chain combines TRBV14 with TRBJ1-1; D remains unclear. V was cut by 2 bases and J by 4 bases, with 11 bases left in between. CDR3 length equals 14 residues. Per the germline V gene, CDR1 is SGHDN and CDR2 is FVKESK.

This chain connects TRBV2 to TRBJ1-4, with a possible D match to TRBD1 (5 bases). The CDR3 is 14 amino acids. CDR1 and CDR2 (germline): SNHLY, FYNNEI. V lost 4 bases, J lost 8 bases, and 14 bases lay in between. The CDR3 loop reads CASSGEGIREKLFF. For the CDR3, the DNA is TGTGCCAGCAGTGGTGAGGGGATTCGGGAAAAACTGTTTTTT.

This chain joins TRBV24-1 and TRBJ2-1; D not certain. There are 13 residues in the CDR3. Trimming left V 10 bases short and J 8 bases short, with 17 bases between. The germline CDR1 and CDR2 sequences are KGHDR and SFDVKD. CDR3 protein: CATKTVVSHEQFF. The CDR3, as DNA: TGTGCCACAAAAACGGTTGTGAGCCATGAGCAGTTCTTC.

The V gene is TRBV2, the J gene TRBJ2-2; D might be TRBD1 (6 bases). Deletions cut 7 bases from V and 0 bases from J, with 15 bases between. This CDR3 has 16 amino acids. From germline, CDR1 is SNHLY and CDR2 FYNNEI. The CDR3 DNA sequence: TGTGCCAGCACCCTCGAAGGGACATCGAACACCGGGGAGCTGTTTTTT. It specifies CASTLEGTSNTGELFF.

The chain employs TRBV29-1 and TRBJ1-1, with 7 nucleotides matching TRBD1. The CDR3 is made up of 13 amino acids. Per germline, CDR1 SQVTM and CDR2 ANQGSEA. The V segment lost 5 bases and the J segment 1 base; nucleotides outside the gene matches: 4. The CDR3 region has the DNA TGCAGCGTTCGTGGACAGGAGAACACTGAAGCTTTCTTT. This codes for CSVRGQENTEAFF. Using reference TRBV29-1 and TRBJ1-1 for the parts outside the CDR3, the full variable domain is SAVISQKPSRDICQRGTSLTIQCQVDSQVTMMFWYRQQPGQSLTLIATANQGSEATYESGFVIDKFPISRPNLTFSTLTVSNMSPEDSSIYLCSVRGQENTEAFFGQGTRLTVV.

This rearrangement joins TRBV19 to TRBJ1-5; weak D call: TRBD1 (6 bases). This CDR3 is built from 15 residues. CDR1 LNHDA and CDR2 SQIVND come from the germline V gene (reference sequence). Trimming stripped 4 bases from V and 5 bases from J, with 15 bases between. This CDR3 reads CASSTKQGNYQPQHF. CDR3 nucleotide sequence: TGTGCCAGTAGTACAAAACAGGGAAACTATCAGCCCCAGCATTTT.

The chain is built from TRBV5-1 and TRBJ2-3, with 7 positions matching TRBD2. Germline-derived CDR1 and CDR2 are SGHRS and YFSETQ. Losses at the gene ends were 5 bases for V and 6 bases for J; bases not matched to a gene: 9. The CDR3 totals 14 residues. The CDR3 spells CASSREDMLDTQYF. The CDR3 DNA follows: TGCGCCAGCAGTCGGGAGGACATGCTGGATACGCAGTATTTT. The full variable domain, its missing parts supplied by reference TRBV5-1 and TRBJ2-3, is KAGVTQTPRYLIKTRGQQVTLSCSPISGHRSVSWYQQTPGQGLQFLFEYFSETQRNKGNFPGRFSGRQFSNSRSEMNVSTLELGDSALYLCASSREDMLDTQYFGPGTRLTVL.

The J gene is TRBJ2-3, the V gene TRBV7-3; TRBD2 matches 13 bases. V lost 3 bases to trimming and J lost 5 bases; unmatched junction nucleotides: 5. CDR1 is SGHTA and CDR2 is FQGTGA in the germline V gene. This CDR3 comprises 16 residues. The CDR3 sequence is CASSFGLAGVVDTQYF. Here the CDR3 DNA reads TGTGCCAGCAGCTTCGGACTAGCGGGAGTGGTAGATACGCAGTATTTT.

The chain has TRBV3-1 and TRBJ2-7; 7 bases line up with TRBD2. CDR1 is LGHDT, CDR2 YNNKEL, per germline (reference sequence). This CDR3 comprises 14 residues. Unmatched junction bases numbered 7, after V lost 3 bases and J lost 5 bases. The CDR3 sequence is CASSQREYKHEQYF. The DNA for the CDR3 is TGTGCCAGCAGCCAGCGGGAGTATAAGCACGAGCAGTACTTC.

This CDR3 reads CSAREGRSPPQHF. In nucleotides, the CDR3 is TGCAGTGCTAGAGAGGGACGGTCGCCGCCCCAGCATTTT. The chain links TRBV20-1 to TRBJ1-5, with D maybe TRBD1 (5 bases). The CDR3 extends over 13 amino acids. V lost 0 bases, J lost 9 bases, and 12 bases lay in between. Germline CDR1 reads DFQATT; CDR2 reads SNEGSKA (reference sequence).

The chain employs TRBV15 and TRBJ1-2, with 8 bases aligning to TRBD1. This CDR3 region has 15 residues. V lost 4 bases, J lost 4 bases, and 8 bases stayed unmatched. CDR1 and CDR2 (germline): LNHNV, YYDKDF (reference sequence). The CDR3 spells CATSIDRGISYGYTF. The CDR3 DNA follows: TGTGCCACCAGCATAGACAGGGGAATAAGCTATGGCTACACCTTC. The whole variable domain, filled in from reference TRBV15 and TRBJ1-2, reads DAMVIQNPRYQVTQFGKPVTLSCSQTLNHNVMYWYQQKSSQAPKLLFHYYDKDFNNEADTPDNFQSRRPNTSFCFLDIRSPGLGDTAMYLCATSIDRGISYGYTFGSGTRLTVV.

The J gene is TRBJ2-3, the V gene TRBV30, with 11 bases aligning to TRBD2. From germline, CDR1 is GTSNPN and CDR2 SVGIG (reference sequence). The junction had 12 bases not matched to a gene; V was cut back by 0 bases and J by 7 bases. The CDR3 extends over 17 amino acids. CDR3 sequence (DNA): TGTGCCTGGAGTGTAGAACGGGCTAGCGGGAGGAAACATACGCAGTATTTT. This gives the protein CAWSVERASGRKHTQYF.

The CDR3 sequence: CASRPRVTDTQYF. The CDR3 DNA sequence: TGTGCCAGCAGGCCCCGGGTCACCGATACGCAGTATTTT. The chain is built from TRBV11-2 and TRBJ2-3; D uncertain. Germline V CDR1 and CDR2: SGHAT, FQNNGV. The CDR3 runs 13 residues. Trimming pared 6 bases from V and 6 bases from J, leaving 13 bases between.

The CDR3 here is CASREPGQGNQPQHF. For the CDR3, the DNA is TGTGCCAGCAGAGAACCGGGACAGGGCAATCAGCCCCAGCATTTT. The chain has TRBV6-1 and TRBJ1-5, with 8 nucleotides matching TRBD1. V lost 6 bases, J lost 2 bases, and 6 bases stayed unmatched. From germline, CDR1 is MNHNS and CDR2 SASEGT. This CDR3 is built from 15 residues.